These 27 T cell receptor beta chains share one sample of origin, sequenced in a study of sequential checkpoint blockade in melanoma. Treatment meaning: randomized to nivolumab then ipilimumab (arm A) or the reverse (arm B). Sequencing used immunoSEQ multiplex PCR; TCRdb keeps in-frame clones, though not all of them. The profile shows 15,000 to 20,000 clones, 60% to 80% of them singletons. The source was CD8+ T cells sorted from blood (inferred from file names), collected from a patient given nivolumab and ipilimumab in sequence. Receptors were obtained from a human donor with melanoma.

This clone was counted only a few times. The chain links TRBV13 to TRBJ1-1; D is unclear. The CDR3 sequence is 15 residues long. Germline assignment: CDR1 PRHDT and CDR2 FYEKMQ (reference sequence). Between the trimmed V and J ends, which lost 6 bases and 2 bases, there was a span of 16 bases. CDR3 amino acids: CASSLYPVRNTEAFF. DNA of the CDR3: TGTGCCAGCAGTTTATACCCCGTGAGAAACACTGAAGCTTTCTTT.

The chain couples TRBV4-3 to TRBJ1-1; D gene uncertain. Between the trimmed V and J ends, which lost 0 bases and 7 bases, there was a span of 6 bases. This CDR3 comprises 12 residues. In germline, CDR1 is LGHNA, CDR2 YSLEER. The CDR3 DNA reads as TGCGCCAGCAGCCAAGATGCTAGTGAAGCTTTCTTT. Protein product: CASSQDASEAFF.

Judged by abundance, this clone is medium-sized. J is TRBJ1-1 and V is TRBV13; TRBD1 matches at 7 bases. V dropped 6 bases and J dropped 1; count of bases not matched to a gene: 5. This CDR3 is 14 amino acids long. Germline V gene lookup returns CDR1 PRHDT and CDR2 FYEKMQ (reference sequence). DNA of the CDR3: TGTGCCAGCAGTGGGGACAGAACGAACACTGAAGCTTTCTTT. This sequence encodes CASSGDRTNTEAFF.

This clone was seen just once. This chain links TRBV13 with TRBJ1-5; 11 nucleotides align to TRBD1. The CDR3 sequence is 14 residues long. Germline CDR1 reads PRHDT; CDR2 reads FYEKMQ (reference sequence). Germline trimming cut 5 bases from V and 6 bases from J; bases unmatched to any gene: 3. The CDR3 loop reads CASSHGQGAQPQHF. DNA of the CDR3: TGTGCCAGCAGCCATGGACAGGGGGCTCAGCCCCAGCATTTT.

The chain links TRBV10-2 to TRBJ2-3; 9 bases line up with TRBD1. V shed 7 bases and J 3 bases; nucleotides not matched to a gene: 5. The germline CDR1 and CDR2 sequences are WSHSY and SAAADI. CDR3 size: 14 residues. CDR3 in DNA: TGCGCCAGCACTCAGACAGGGGGAACAGATACGCAGTATTTT. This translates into CASTQTGGTDTQYF.

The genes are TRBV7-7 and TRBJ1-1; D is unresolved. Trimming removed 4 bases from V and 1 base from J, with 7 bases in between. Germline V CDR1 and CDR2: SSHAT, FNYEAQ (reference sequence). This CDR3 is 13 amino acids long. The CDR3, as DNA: TGTGCCAGCAGCTACACAGCGAACACTGAAGCTTTCTTT. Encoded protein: CASSYTANTEAFF.

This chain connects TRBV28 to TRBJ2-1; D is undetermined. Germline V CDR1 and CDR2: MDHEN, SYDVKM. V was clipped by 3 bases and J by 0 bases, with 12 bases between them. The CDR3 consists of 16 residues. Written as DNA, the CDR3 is TGTGCCAGCAGTTTCCGTTTTATGAGCTCCTACAATGAGCAGTTCTTC. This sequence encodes CASSFRFMSSYNEQFF.

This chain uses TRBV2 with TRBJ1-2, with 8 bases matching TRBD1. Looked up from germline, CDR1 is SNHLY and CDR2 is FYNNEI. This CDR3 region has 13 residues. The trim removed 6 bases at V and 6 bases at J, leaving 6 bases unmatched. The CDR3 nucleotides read TGTGCCAGCAGAGTAACAGGGGGGGATGGCTACACCTTC. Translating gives CASRVTGGDGYTF.

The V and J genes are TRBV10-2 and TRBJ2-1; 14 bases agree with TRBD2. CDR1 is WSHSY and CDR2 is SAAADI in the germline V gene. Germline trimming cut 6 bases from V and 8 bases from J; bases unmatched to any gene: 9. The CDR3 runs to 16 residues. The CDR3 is CASRTGTSGSFDEQFF. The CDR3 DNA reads TGCGCCAGCAGAACCGGGACTAGCGGGAGCTTCGATGAGCAGTTCTTC.

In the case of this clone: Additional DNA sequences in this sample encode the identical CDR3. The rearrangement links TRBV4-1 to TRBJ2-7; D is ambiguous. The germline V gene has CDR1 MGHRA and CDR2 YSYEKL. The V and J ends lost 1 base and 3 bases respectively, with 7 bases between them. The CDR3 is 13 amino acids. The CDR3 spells CASSQGLSYEQYF. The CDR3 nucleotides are TGCGCCAGCAGCCAAGGACTTAGCTACGAGCAGTACTTC.

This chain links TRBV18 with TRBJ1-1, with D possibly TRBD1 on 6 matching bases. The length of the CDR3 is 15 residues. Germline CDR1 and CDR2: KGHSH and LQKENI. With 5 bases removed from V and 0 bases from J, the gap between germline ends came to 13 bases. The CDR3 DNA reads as TGTGCCAGCTCAGCAGGGGTGGGGATGAACACTGAAGCTTTCTTT. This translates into CASSAGVGMNTEAFF.

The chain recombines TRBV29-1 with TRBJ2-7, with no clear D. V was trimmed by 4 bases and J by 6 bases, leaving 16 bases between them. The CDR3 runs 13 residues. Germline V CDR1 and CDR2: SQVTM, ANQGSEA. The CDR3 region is CSVVRPNGVEQYF. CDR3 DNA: TGCAGCGTTGTCCGGCCAAATGGAGTCGAGCAGTACTTC.

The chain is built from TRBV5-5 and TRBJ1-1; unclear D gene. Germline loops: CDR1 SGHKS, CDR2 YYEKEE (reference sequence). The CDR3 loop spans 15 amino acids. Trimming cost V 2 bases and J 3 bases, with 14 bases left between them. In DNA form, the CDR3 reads TGTGCCAGCAGCTTAGTGGGGAGAGGTGACACTGAAGCTTTCTTT. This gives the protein CASSLVGRGDTEAFF.

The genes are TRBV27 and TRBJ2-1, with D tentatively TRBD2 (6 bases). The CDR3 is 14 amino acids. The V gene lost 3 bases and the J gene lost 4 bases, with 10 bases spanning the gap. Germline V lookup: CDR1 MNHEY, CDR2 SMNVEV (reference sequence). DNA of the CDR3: TGTGCCAGCAGTTTTCCGGGACTTTACAATGAGCAGTTCTTC. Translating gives CASSFPGLYNEQFF.

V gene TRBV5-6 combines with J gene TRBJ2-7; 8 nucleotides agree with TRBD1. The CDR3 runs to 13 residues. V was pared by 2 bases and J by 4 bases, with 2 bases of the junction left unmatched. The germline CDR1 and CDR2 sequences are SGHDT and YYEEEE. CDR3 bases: TGTGCCAGCAGCTTTCAGGGGGCATACGAGCAGTACTTC. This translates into CASSFQGAYEQYF.

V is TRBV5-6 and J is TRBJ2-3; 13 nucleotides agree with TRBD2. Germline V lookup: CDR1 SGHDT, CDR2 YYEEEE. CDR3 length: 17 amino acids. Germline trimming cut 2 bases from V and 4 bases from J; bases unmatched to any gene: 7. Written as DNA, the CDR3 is TGTGCCAGCAGCTTTGGAAAGGGACTAGCGGGATCAGATACGCAGTATTTT. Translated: CASSFGKGLAGSDTQYF.

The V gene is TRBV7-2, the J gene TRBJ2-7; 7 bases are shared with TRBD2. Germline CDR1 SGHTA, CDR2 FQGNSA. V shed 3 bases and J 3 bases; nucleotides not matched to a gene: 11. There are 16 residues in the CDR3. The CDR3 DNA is TGTGCCAGCAGCTTGACCCAGATGGGACTACACTACGAGCAGTACTTC. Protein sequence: CASSLTQMGLHYEQYF.

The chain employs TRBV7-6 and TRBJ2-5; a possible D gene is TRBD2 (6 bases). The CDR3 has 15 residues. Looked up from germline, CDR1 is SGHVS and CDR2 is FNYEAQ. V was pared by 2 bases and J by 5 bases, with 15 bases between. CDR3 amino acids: CASSLFSGGSETQYF. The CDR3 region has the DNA TGTGCCAGCAGCTTATTCTCTGGGGGGTCGGAGACCCAGTACTTC.

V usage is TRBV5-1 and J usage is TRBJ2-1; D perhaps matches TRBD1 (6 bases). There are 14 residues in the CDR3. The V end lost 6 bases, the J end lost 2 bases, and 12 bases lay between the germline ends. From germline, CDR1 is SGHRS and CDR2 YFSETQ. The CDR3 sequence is CASTQGHTYNEQFF. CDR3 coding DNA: TGCGCCAGCACCCAGGGACATACCTACAATGAGCAGTTCTTC.

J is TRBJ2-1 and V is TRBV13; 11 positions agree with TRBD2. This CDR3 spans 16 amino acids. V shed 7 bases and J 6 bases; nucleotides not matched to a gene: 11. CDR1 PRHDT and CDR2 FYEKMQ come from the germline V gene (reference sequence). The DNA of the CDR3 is TGTGCCAGCACGGGGGCGACTAGCGGGGAGTTCAATGAGCAGTTCTTC. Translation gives CASTGATSGEFNEQFF.

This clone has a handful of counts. CDR3 nucleotides: TGTGCCAGCAAGATCCAGGGAGAAAAACTGTTTTTT. Protein: CASKIQGEKLFF. The rearrangement links TRBV13 to TRBJ1-4; weak D call: TRBD1 (5 bases). In germline, CDR1 is PRHDT, CDR2 FYEKMQ (reference sequence). The V gene lost 7 bases and the J gene lost 8 bases, with 11 bases spanning the gap. This CDR3 contains 12 residues.

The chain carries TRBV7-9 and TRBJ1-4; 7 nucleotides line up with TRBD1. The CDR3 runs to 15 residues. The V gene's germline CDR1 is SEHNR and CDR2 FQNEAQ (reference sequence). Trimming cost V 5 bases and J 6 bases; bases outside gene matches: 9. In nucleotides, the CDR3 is TGTGCCAGCAGCCCCGACAGGGCGTTTTATGAAAAACTGTTTTTT. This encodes CASSPDRAFYEKLFF.

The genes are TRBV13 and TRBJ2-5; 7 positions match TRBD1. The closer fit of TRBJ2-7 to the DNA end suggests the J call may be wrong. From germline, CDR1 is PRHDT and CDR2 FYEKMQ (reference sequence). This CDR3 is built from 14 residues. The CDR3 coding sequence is TGTGCCAGCAGCCCCCGACAGGGTGCCTACGAGCAGTACTTC. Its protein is CASSPRQGAYEQYF.

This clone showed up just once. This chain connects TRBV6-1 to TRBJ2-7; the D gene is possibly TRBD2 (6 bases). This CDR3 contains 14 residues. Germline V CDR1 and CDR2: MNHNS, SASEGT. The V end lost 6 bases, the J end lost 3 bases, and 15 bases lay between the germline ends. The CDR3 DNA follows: TGTGCCAGCAGCTATCTTAGCGGTAGCTACGAGCAGTACTTC. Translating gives CASSYLSGSYEQYF.

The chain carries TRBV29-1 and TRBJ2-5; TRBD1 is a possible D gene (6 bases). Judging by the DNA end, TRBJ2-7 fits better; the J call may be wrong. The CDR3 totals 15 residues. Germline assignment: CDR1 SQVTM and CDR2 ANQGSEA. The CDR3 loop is CSVEDAGRGSYEQYF. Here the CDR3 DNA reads TGCAGCGTTGAAGATGCGGGCAGGGGCTCCTACGAGCAGTACTTC.

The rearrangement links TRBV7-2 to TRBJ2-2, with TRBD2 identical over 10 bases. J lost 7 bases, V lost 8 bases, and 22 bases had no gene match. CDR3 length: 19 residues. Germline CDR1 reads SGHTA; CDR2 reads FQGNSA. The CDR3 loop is CASRLTGSLAGVSRGELFF. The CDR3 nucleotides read TGTGCCAGCCGACTAACAGGGTCCCTAGCGGGAGTGAGTCGCGGGGAGCTGTTTTTT.

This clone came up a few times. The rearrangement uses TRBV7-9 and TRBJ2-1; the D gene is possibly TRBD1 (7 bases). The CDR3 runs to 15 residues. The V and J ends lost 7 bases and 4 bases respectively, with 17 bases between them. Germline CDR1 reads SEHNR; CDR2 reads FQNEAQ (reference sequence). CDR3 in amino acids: CASTSRGDRYNEQFF. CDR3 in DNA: TGTGCCAGCACATCCAGGGGGGACAGATACAATGAGCAGTTCTTC.